What follows are 18 T cell receptor beta chains derived from one specimen sequenced in a study of T cells in Graves' hyperthyroidism and ophthalmopathy. Amplified TCR beta CDR3 regions derived from RNA transcripts. First-round RT-PCR with HTBI primers amplified the TCR CDR3 region. MiXCR, run by TCRdb on the multiplex PCR reads, gives a single entry per CDR3 protein. This sample has around 620,000 distinct CDR3 sequences, with about 17% found just once. The sequenced material came from blood. Receptor source: a woman younger than 45 with Graves' hyperthyroidism.

This clonotype occurred many times. This sequence joins TRBV12-3 or TRBV12-4 and TRBJ1-2, with TRBD1 as a possible D gene (6 bases). V was trimmed by 6 bases and J by 5 bases, leaving 19 bases between them. The CDR3 contains 15 residues. The CDR3 spells CASRLLTGMGYGYTF. DNA of the CDR3: TGTGCCAGCAGGCTGCTTACAGGGATGGGATATGGCTACACCTTC.

Notes on this clonotype: A read error is possible here, since a much larger clone lies one base away. The genes are TRBV5-1 and TRBJ2-1, with D possibly matching TRBD2 (6 bases). The J call may be faulty, since TRBJ2-7 better matches the DNA end. Germline CDR1 SGHRS, CDR2 YFSETQ. The CDR3 length is 15 residues. The CDR3 DNA reads TGCGCCAGCAGCTTGGAAACGGGAGTGGGCAATGAGCAGTACTTC. Translating gives CASSLETGVGNEQYF.

The rearrangement joins TRBV19 to TRBJ2-7; 11 bases are a match to TRBD2. The CDR3 is 15 amino acids. The germline gives CDR1 LNHDA, CDR2 SQIVND (reference sequence). With 3 bases clipped from V and 4 bases from J, the junction kept 5 bases outside the gene matches. This chain's CDR3 is CASSIRLAGGYEQYF. The CDR3 nucleotides read TGTGCCAGTAGTATCAGGCTAGCGGGAGGTTACGAGCAGTACTTC.

This clonotype was counted many times. The rearrangement links TRBV6-5 to TRBJ1-5; D is ambiguous. The V gene's germline CDR1 is MNHEY and CDR2 SVGAGI. This CDR3 spans 13 amino acids. The ends were cut back, 2 bases at V and 5 bases at J, with 7 bases in the middle. CDR3 in amino acids: CASSYGSHQPQHF. DNA of the CDR3: TGTGCCAGCAGTTACGGGTCTCATCAGCCCCAGCATTTT.

This clonotype was picked up many times. The CDR3 sequence: CASRDPRYEQYF. The CDR3 DNA is TGTGCCAGCAGGGACCCACGTTACGAGCAGTACTTC. The chain employs TRBV6-2 or TRBV6-3 and TRBJ2-7, with D unclear. With 6 bases removed from V and 4 bases from J, the gap between germline ends came to 10 bases. Germline V gene lookup returns CDR1 MNHEY and CDR2 SVGEGT. The CDR3 is 12 amino acids.

Ten or more counts support this clonotype. The chain joins TRBV20-1 to TRBJ2-1; D is ambiguous. The CDR3 is 16 amino acids. V lost 0 bases and J 0 bases, leaving 12 bases between the germline ends. CDR1 and CDR2 from the germline V gene are DFQATT and SNEGSKA (reference sequence). The DNA of the CDR3 is TGCAGTGCTAGAGATATAGTGTTAAGCTCCTACAATGAGCAGTTCTTC. Amino acid sequence: CSARDIVLSSYNEQFF.

Ten or more counts support this clonotype. The chain combines TRBV12-3 or TRBV12-4 with TRBJ1-2; maybe TRBD1 (5 bases). Trimming removed 8 bases from V and 7 bases from J, with 8 bases in between. CDR3 length equals 10 residues. CDR3 nucleotide sequence: TGTGCCAGCCAGAGGGGTGGCTACACCTTC. It is translated as CASQRGGYTF.

The chain combines TRBV6-2 or TRBV6-3 with TRBJ1-1; 8 bases fit TRBD1. This CDR3 is built from 11 residues. Germline loops: CDR1 MNHEY, CDR2 SVGEGT. The V segment lost 10 bases and the J segment 5 bases; nucleotides outside the gene matches: 3. The DNA of the CDR3 is TGTGCCACCGGACAGGGAACTGAAGCTTTCTTT. Amino acid sequence: CATGQGTEAFF.

This clonotype was seen only a few times. This sequence joins TRBV6-1 and TRBJ2-7; no firm D call. V was cut by 0 bases and J by 6 bases, with 9 bases left in between. The CDR3 is made up of 13 amino acids. Germline V lookup: CDR1 MNHNS, CDR2 SASEGT. The CDR3, as DNA: TGTGCCAGCAGTGAAGCAGGCGGTTTCGAGCAGTACTTC. This gives the protein CASSEAGGFEQYF.

In its sample, this clonotype was seen many times. This chain joins TRBV20-1 and TRBJ2-5; the match to TRBD2 covers 12 bases. CDR3 length: 15 amino acids. V shed 7 bases and J 0 bases; nucleotides not matched to a gene: 6. CDR1 and CDR2 from the germline V gene are DFQATT and SNEGSKA (reference sequence). The CDR3 sequence: CSGSSGGGYQETQYF. The DNA for the CDR3 is TGCAGTGGGTCTAGCGGGGGGGGGTACCAAGAGACCCAGTACTTC.

V usage is TRBV20-1 and J usage is TRBJ1-2, with no clear D. CDR1 and CDR2 (germline): DFQATT, SNEGSKA (reference sequence). The CDR3 is made up of 13 amino acids. Trimming left V 3 bases short and J 2 bases short, with 10 bases between. The CDR3: CSARAGGNYGYTF. CDR3 sequence (DNA): TGCAGTGCTAGGGCGGGAGGGAACTATGGCTACACCTTC.

This clonotype was seen many times. The chain carries TRBV2 and TRBJ2-5; TRBD2 matches 8 bases. Per germline, CDR1 SNHLY and CDR2 FYNNEI. Germline trimming cut 6 bases from V and 1 base from J; bases unmatched to any gene: 4. The CDR3 totals 14 residues. The CDR3 protein is CASSPTSAQETQYF. CDR3 coding DNA: TGTGCCAGCAGCCCGACTAGCGCCCAAGAGACCCAGTACTTC.

This clonotype occurred once. The CDR3 protein is CASSLEGESGYTF. The DNA for the CDR3 is TGCGCCAGCAGCTTGGAGGGGGAGTCTGGCTACACCTTC. The chain carries TRBV5-1 and TRBJ1-2; tentatively, D is TRBD1 (6 bases). Trimming shortened V by 0 bases and J by 7 bases, and 10 bases separated the two germline ends. Germline V CDR1 and CDR2: SGHRS, YFSETQ. This CDR3 comprises 13 residues.

This rearrangement joins TRBV29-1 to TRBJ2-1; possibly TRBD1 for D (6 bases). V was clipped by 7 bases and J by 2 bases, with 12 bases between them. There are 13 residues in the CDR3. Germline CDR1 reads SQVTM; CDR2 reads ANQGSEA. The CDR3 nucleotides read TGCAGCGCCCGACAGGATACCTACAATGAGCAGTTCTTC. Translating gives CSARQDTYNEQFF.

The chain uses TRBV27 and TRBJ1-5; no clear D. The CDR3 loop spans 14 amino acids. Germline loops: CDR1 MNHEY, CDR2 SMNVEV (reference sequence). V was shortened by 6 bases and J by 6 bases, with 15 bases between the two germline ends. The CDR3 protein is CASRPGLTGQPQHF. The CDR3 coding sequence is TGTGCCAGCAGGCCGGGCCTCACGGGTCAGCCCCAGCATTTT.

This clonotype has a count of ten or more. This chain joins TRBV28 and TRBJ1-1; D call uncertain. The V end was cut by 6 bases, the J end by 3 bases, with 11 bases between. The germline CDR1 and CDR2 sequences are MDHEN and SYDVKM. There are 13 residues in the CDR3. This CDR3 reads CASSPTSDTEAFF. The DNA for the CDR3 is TGTGCCAGCAGCCCTACAAGCGACACTGAAGCTTTCTTT.

In its sample, this clonotype was seen a few times. The V and J genes are TRBV29-1 and TRBJ1-1; tentative D call: TRBD1 (5 bases). Trimming pared 3 bases from V and 0 bases from J, leaving 11 bases between. CDR3 length: 14 amino acids. Looked up from germline, CDR1 is SQVTM and CDR2 is ANQGSEA. CDR3 loop: CSVESDRLNTEAFF. CDR3 coding DNA: TGCAGCGTTGAGAGCGACAGACTGAACACTGAAGCTTTCTTT.

CDR3 sequence reads: CASSNPRTGNTEAFF. The DNA for the CDR3 is TGTGCCAGCAGTAATCCTCGGACAGGGAACACTGAAGCTTTCTTT. V usage is TRBV28 and J usage is TRBJ1-1, with 7 bases matching TRBD1. This CDR3 region has 15 residues. Germline V gene lookup returns CDR1 MDHEN and CDR2 SYDVKM. The junction had 7 bases not matched to a gene; V was cut back by 5 bases and J by 1 base.